The 8 T cell receptor beta chains below were found in one sample sequenced in a study of T cell responses to AZD1222 COVID-19 vaccine. The table came from immunoSEQ multiplex PCR; TCRdb's copy has only in-frame clones and leaves some out. The sample carries over 110,000 clones, about nine tenths recorded once. The starting material was peripheral blood, obtained 28 days after the second AZD1222 dose. Source of these receptors: an adult who received the AZD1222 COVID-19 vaccine.

The chain combines TRBV5-1 with TRBJ2-3; D gene ambiguous. The V and J ends lost 5 bases and 2 bases respectively, with 18 bases between them. From germline, CDR1 is SGHRS and CDR2 YFSETQ. The CDR3 is 16 amino acids. CDR3 DNA: TGCGCCAGCAGTGTGCCCCATGAGCTTGACACAGATACGCAGTATTTT. Its protein product is CASSVPHELDTDTQYF.

The chain employs TRBV6-5 and TRBJ2-1; TRBD1 agrees at 9 bases. The ends lost 6 bases at V and 7 bases at J; junction bases unmatched: 4. The germline gives CDR1 MNHEY, CDR2 SVGAGI. This CDR3 has 13 amino acids. For the CDR3, the DNA is TGTGCCAGCAGACAGGGGGCCGGGAATGAGCAGTTCTTC. Encoded protein: CASRQGAGNEQFF.

The rearrangement links TRBV14 to TRBJ1-1; D is ambiguous. This CDR3 has 16 amino acids. Germline V lookup: CDR1 SGHDN, CDR2 FVKESK. V was cut by 0 bases and J by 0 bases, with 11 bases left in between. This CDR3 reads CASSQERRLMNTEAFF. CDR3 bases: TGTGCCAGCAGCCAAGAAAGACGGCTAATGAACACTGAAGCTTTCTTT. The complete variable domain, with remaining parts taken from reference TRBV14 and TRBJ1-1, reads EAGVTQFPSHSVIEKGQTVTLRCDPISGHDNLYWYRRVMGKEIKFLLHFVKESKQDESGMPNNRFLAERTGGTYSTLKVQPAELEDSGVYFCASSQERRLMNTEAFFGQGTRLTVV.

This clone was picked up one time. The chain has TRBV5-1 and TRBJ1-6; no firm D call. Germline loops: CDR1 SGHRS, CDR2 YFSETQ. V lost 4 bases to trimming and J lost 7 bases, with 9 bases between them. The length of the CDR3 is 13 residues. CDR3 amino acids: CASSGQDNSPLHF. DNA of the CDR3: TGCGCCAGCAGCGGCCAGGACAATTCACCCCTCCACTTT.

The CDR3 nucleotides read TGTGCCAGTACGAAAACCGCCAGCGGAACTAACTATGGCTACACCTTC. Its protein product is CASTKTASGTNYGYTF. V usage is TRBV19 and J usage is TRBJ1-2; D remains unclear. Germline CDR1 and CDR2: LNHDA and SQIVND (reference sequence). Trimming took 7 bases from V and 0 from J, leaving 18 bases between them. The CDR3 has 16 residues.

The chain combines TRBV28 with TRBJ2-7; possibly TRBD2 for D (5 bases). Looked up from germline, CDR1 is MDHEN and CDR2 is SYDVKM. The length of the CDR3 is 17 residues. Trimming pared 2 bases from V and 3 bases from J, leaving 20 bases between. The CDR3 nucleotides read TGTGCCAGCAGTTTACCGGCACACGGAGGACTTATCTACGAGCAGTACTTC. Amino acids: CASSLPAHGGLIYEQYF.

The genes are TRBV11-2 and TRBJ2-2; tentatively, D is TRBD1 or TRBD2 (5 bases each). The germline V and J ends were trimmed by 2 bases and 0 bases, with 13 bases remaining between them. CDR1 is SGHAT and CDR2 is FQNNGV in the germline V gene. This CDR3 comprises 17 residues. This chain's CDR3 is CASSLFSGTSNTGELFF. The CDR3 DNA is TGTGCCAGCAGCTTATTCTCCGGGACGTCGAACACCGGGGAGCTGTTTTTT.

This clone occurred a few times. The rearrangement joins TRBV7-2 to TRBJ2-1; D gene ambiguous. V lost 0 bases and J 1 base, leaving 7 bases between the germline ends. The germline V gene has CDR1 SGHTA and CDR2 FQGNSA. The CDR3 consists of 15 residues. CDR3 protein: CASSLAYGSYNEQFF. In DNA, the CDR3 is TGTGCCAGCAGCTTAGCGTACGGATCCTACAATGAGCAGTTCTTC.